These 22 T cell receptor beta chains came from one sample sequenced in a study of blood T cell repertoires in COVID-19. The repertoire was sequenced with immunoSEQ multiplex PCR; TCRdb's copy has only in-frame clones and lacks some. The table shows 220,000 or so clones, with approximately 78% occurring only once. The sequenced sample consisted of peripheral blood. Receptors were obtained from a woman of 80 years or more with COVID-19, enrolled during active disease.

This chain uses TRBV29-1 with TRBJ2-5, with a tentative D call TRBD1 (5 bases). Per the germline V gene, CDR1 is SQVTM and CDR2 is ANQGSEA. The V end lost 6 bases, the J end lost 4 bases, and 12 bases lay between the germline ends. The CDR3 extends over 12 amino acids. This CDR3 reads CSVSQGPETQYF. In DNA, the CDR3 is TGCAGCGTAAGCCAGGGTCCAGAGACCCAGTACTTC.

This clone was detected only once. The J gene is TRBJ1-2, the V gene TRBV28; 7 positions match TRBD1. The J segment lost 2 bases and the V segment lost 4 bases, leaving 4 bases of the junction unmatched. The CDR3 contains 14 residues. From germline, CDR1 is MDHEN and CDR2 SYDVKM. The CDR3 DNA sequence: TGTGCCAGCAGTTACGCCAGGGGGAACTATGGCTACACCTTC. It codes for CASSYARGNYGYTF.

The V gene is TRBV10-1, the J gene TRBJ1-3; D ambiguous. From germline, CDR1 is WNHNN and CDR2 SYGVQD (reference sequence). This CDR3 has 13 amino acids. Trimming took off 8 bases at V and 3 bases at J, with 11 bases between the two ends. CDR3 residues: CASDSLSGNTIYF. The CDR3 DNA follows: TGCGCCAGCGATTCGCTAAGTGGAAACACCATATATTTT.

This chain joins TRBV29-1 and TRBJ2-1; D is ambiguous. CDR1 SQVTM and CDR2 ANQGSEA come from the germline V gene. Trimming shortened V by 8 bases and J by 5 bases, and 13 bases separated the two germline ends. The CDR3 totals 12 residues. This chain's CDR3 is CSLRSINNEQFF. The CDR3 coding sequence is TGCAGCCTGAGGTCCATTAACAATGAGCAGTTCTTC.

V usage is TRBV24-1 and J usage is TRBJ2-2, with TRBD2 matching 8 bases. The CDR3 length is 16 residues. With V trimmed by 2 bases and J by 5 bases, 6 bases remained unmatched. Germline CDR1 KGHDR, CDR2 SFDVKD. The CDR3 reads CATSDSWTSRTGELFF. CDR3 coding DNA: TGTGCCACCAGTGATTCTTGGACTAGCCGGACCGGGGAGCTGTTTTTT.

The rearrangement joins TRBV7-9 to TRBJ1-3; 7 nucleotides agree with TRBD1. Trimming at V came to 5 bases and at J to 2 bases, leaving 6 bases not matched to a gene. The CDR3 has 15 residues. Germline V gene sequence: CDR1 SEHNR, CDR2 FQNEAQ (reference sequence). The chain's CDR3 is CASSRGPGAGNTIYF. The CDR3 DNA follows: TGTGCCAGCAGCAGGGGGCCAGGGGCTGGAAACACCATATATTTT. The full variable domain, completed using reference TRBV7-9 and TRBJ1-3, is DTGVSQNPRHKITKRGQNVTFRCDPISEHNRLYWYRQTLGQGPEFLTYFQNEAQLEKSRLLSDRFSAERPKGSFSTLEIQRTEQGDSAMYLCASSRGPGAGNTIYFGEGSWLTVV.

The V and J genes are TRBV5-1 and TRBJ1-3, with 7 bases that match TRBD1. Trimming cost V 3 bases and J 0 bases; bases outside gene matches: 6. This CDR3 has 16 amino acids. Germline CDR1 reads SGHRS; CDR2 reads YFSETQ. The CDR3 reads CASSSTGQSSGNTIYF. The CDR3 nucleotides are TGCGCCAGCAGCTCAACGGGACAGAGCTCTGGAAACACCATATATTTT.

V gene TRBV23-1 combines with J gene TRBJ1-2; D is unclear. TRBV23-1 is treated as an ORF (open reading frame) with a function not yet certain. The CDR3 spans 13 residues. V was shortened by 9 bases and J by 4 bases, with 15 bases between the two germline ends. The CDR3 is CARPGTELYGYTF. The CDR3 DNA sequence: TGCGCCAGGCCCGGAACAGAACTCTATGGCTACACCTTC.

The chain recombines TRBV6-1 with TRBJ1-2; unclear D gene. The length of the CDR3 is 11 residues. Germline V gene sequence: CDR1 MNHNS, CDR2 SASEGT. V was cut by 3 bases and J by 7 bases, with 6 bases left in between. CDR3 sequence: CASSDSIGYTF. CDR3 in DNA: TGTGCCAGCAGTGATTCCATTGGCTACACCTTC.

The CDR3 spells CASSGGLAGVSDTQYF. The CDR3 DNA reads TGTGCCAGCAGCGGGGGACTAGCGGGAGTATCAGATACGCAGTATTTT. The chain links TRBV9 to TRBJ2-3; 14 bases fit TRBD2. The CDR3 consists of 16 residues. Trimming removed 3 bases from V and 4 bases from J; junction bases left unmatched: 4. Germline CDR1 SGDLS, CDR2 YYNGEE.

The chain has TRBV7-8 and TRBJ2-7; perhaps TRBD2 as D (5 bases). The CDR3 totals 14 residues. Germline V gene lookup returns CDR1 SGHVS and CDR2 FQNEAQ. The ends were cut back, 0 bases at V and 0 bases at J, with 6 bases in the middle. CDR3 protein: CASSLARASYEQYF. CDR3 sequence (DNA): TGTGCCAGCAGCTTAGCGAGGGCCTCCTACGAGCAGTACTTC.

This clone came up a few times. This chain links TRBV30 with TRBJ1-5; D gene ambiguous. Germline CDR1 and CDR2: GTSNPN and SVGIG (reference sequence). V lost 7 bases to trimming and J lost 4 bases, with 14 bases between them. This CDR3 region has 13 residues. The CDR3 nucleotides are TGTGCCTCATCGGACCGGGGTAATCAGCCCCAGCATTTT. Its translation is CASSDRGNQPQHF.

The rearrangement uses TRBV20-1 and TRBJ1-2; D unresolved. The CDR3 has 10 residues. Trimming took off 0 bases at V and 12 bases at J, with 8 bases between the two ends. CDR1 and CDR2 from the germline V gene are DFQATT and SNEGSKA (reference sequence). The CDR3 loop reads CSARDVRDTF. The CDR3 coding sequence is TGCAGTGCTAGAGATGTGAGGGACACCTTC.

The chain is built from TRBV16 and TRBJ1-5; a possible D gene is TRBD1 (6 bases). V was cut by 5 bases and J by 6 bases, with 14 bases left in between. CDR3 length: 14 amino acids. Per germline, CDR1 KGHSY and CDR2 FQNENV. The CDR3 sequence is CASSSTGFSQPQHF. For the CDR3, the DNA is TGTGCCAGCAGCTCAACAGGGTTCAGTCAGCCCCAGCATTTT.

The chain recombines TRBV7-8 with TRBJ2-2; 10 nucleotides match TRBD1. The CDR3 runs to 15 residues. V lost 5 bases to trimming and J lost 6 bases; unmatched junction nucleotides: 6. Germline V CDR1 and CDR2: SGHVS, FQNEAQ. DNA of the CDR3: TGTGCCAGCAGCGTCCGGGACAGGGGAGCCGGGGAGCTGTTTTTT. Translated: CASSVRDRGAGELFF.

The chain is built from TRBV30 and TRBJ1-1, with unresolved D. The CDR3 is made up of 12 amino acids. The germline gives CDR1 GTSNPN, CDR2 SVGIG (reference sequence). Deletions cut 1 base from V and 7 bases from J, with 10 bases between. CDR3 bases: TGTGCCTGGAGTGGAGTATCGGTTGAAGCTTTCTTT. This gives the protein CAWSGVSVEAFF.

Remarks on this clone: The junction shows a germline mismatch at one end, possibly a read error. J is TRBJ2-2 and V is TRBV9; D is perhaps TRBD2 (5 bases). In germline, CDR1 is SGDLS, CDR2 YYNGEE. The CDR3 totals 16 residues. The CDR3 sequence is CASTVLDLAGTGELFF. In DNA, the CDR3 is TGTGCCAGCACCGTATTAGACCTGGCGGGCACCGGGGAGCTGTTTTTT.

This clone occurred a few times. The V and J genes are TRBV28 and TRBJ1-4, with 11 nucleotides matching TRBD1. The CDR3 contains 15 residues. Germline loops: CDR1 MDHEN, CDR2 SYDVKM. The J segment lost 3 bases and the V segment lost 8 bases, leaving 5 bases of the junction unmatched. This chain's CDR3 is CASSGQGGANEKLFF. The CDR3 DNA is TGTGCCAGCTCGGGACAGGGGGGGGCTAATGAAAAACTGTTTTTT. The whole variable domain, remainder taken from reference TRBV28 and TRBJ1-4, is DVKVTQSSRYLVKRTGEKVFLECVQDMDHENMFWYRQDPGLGLRLIYFSYDVKMKEKGDIPEGYSVSREKKERFSLILESASTNQTSMYLCASSGQGGANEKLFFGSGTQLSVL.

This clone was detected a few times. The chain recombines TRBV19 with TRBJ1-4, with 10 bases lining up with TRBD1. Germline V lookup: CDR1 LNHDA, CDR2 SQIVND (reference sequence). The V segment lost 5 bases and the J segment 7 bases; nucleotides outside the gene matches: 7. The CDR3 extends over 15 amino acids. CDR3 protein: CASSARDRGPEKLFF. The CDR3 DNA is TGTGCCAGTAGTGCCCGAGACAGGGGGCCTGAAAAACTGTTTTTT.

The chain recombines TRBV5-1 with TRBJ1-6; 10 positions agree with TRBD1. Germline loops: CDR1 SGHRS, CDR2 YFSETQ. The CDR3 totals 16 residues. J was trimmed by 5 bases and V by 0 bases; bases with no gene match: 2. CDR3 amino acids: CASSLGGQGNNSPLHF. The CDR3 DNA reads TGCGCCAGCAGCTTGGGGGGACAGGGGAATAATTCACCCCTCCACTTT.

CDR3 sequence (DNA): TGTGCCAGCAGTCCTTTCTGGGCGAGTGCTGGAAACACCATATATTTT. Its translation is CASSPFWASAGNTIYF. V and J are TRBV27 and TRBJ1-3; D call uncertain. The ends were cut back, 5 bases at V and 2 bases at J, with 16 bases in the middle. Germline values: CDR1 MNHEY, CDR2 SMNVEV (reference sequence). The CDR3 is made up of 16 amino acids.

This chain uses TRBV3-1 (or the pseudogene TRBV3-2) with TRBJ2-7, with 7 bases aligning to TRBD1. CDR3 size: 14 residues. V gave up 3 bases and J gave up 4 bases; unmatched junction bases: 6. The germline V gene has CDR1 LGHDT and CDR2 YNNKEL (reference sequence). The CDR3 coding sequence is TGTGCCAGCAGCCACCGACAGGGTAGTTACGAGCAGTACTTC. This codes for CASSHRQGSYEQYF.